The 19 T cell receptor beta chains below come from one sample, sequenced in a study of cytomegalovirus exposure and HLA in healthy donors (dated by TCRdb to about 2017). The receptor library was made with the immunoSEQ multiplex PCR assay. For the multiplex PCR, a mixture combining 60 forward primers for TCR Vbeta segments and 13 reverse primers for TCR Jbeta segments was used. The table comes from immuneACCESS by way of TCRdb, which keeps in-frame sequences with V and J called. Part of the clones is missing from these tables; in studies checked, under half for an unresolved V gene and the rest for unknown reasons. Here the sample has some 190,000 clones; 77% occur a single time. Roughly 1.5% of the sample comes from the top ten. What was sequenced was PBMCs. The source is a man younger than 35 in good health and CMV-seronegative.

In its sample, this clone was seen a few times. The gene calls are TRBV19 and TRBJ1-5, with D hard to call. There are 15 residues in the CDR3. Trimming shortened V by 3 bases and J by 0 bases, and 9 bases separated the two germline ends. CDR1 is LNHDA and CDR2 is SQIVND in the germline V gene (reference sequence). The CDR3 protein is CASSIQAYSNQPQHF. CDR3 nucleotide sequence: TGTGCCAGTAGTATCCAAGCTTATAGCAATCAGCCCCAGCATTTT.

The chain is built from TRBV7-8 and TRBJ2-3, with 7 bases matching TRBD2. The V gene end was trimmed by 0 bases and the J gene end by 1 base; junction bases not matched to a gene: 13. Per the germline V gene, CDR1 is SGHVS and CDR2 is FQNEAQ. The CDR3 has 19 residues. CDR3 coding DNA: TGTGCCAGCAGCTTAGCGTCCCGCTGGACTAGTTTGGGCACAGATACGCAGTATTTT. The encoded protein is CASSLASRWTSLGTDTQYF.

The chain links TRBV30 to TRBJ2-4; TRBD1 agrees at 8 bases. The trim removed 5 bases at V and 0 bases at J, leaving 12 bases unmatched. CDR3 length: 17 residues. The germline V gene has CDR1 GTSNPN and CDR2 SVGIG (reference sequence). The CDR3, as DNA: TGTGCCTGGTCAACAGGGGGATATATACTAGCCAAAAACATTCAGTACTTC. Translated: CAWSTGGYILAKNIQYF.

The V call is TRBV5-1, the J call TRBJ2-4; TRBD1 aligns across 8 bases. Germline V gene lookup returns CDR1 SGHRS and CDR2 YFSETQ. The CDR3 extends over 15 amino acids. Trimming cost V 6 bases and J 8 bases; bases outside gene matches: 13. The CDR3 nucleotides read TGCGCCAGCACCTGGACAGGGAGCATTCAGGACATTCAGTACTTC. Its protein is CASTWTGSIQDIQYF. Complete variable domain (other parts from reference TRBV5-1 and TRBJ2-4): KAGVTQTPRYLIKTRGQQVTLSCSPISGHRSVSWYQQTPGQGLQFLFEYFSETQRNKGNFPGRFSGRQFSNSRSEMNVSTLELGDSALYLCASTWTGSIQDIQYFGAGTRLSVL.

This clone turned up a few times. This chain connects TRBV27 to TRBJ2-3; a possible D gene is TRBD1 (6 bases). Trimming stripped 2 bases from V and 8 bases from J, with 17 bases between. This CDR3 comprises 15 residues. Germline-derived CDR1 and CDR2 are MNHEY and SMNVEV (reference sequence). CDR3 sequence reads: CASSLTIGGAGTQYF. CDR3 DNA sequence: TGTGCCAGCAGTTTAACAATTGGGGGCGCCGGTACGCAGTATTTT.

This chain uses TRBV29-1 with TRBJ2-2; perhaps TRBD1 as D (6 bases). This CDR3 comprises 12 residues. V was pared by 2 bases and J by 13 bases, with 14 bases between. Germline V CDR1 and CDR2: SQVTM, ANQGSEA. This CDR3 is CSVEWETGGLFF. DNA for the CDR3: TGCAGCGTTGAATGGGAGACAGGAGGGCTGTTTTTT.

The rearrangement joins TRBV11-1 to TRBJ2-5, with 8 bases identical to TRBD2. Germline assignment: CDR1 SGHAT and CDR2 FQDESV (reference sequence). CDR3 length: 15 amino acids. The V gene end was trimmed by 4 bases and the J gene end by 5 bases; junction bases not matched to a gene: 9. The CDR3 bases are TGTGCCAGCAGCTCGTCGGGACTAGTTAAGGAGACCCAGTACTTC. Its translation is CASSSSGLVKETQYF.

The chain links TRBV30 to TRBJ2-7; TRBD1 is a possible D gene (6 bases). Germline V gene lookup returns CDR1 GTSNPN and CDR2 SVGIG (reference sequence). Deletions cut 0 bases from V and 6 bases from J, with 6 bases between. CDR3 length: 11 residues. Here the CDR3 DNA reads TGTGCCTGGAGTGTACAGGGCGAGCAGTACTTC. Encoded protein: CAWSVQGEQYF. Based on the CDR3 plus reference TRBV30 and TRBJ2-7, the full variable domain is SQTIHQWPATLVQPVGSPLSLECTVEGTSNPNLYWYRQAAGRGLQLLFYSVGIGQISSEVPQNLSASRPQDRQFILSSKKLLLSDSGFYLCAWSVQGEQYFGPGTRLTVT.

This sequence joins TRBV19 and TRBJ2-7; D might be TRBD1 (5 bases). This CDR3 contains 14 residues. CDR1 LNHDA and CDR2 SQIVND come from the germline V gene (reference sequence). Trimming removed 3 bases from V and 6 bases from J, with 15 bases in between. The CDR3 DNA follows: TGTGCCAGTAGTATCGAGCAGGGAATCGCCGAGCAGTACTTC. Translating it yields CASSIEQGIAEQYF.

This rearrangement joins TRBV7-2 to TRBJ2-3, with TRBD1 matching over 8 bases. V dropped 7 bases and J dropped 3; count of bases not matched to a gene: 6. Germline V lookup: CDR1 SGHTA, CDR2 FQGNSA. The CDR3 has 14 residues. The CDR3 DNA reads TGTGCCAGCAATAATCAGGGGGCAACAGATACGCAGTATTTT. It codes for CASNNQGATDTQYF.

The chain carries TRBV6-6 and TRBJ2-1; TRBD2 matches 14 bases. Trimming removed 6 bases from V and 7 bases from J; junction bases left unmatched: 8. This CDR3 contains 16 residues. CDR1 and CDR2 (germline): MNHNY, SVGAGI (reference sequence). CDR3 sequence (DNA): TGTGCCAGCAGGGGATCCGGGACTAGCGGGAGTAATGAGCAGTTCTTC. Translated, it gives CASRGSGTSGSNEQFF.

This sequence joins TRBV7-3 and TRBJ2-3; 9 nucleotides match TRBD2. Germline assignment: CDR1 SGHTA and CDR2 FQGTGA. This CDR3 contains 21 residues. The V segment lost 0 bases and the J segment 3 bases; nucleotides outside the gene matches: 19. CDR3 region: CASSLTGVRSIAGVGTDTQYF. The CDR3 region has the DNA TGTGCCAGCAGCTTAACAGGGGTGCGGTCCATAGCGGGAGTCGGGACAGATACGCAGTATTTT.

This clone came up a few times. The genes are TRBV11-3 and TRBJ2-2; tentative D call: TRBD2 (5 bases). CDR1 is SGHNT, CDR2 YENEEA, per germline. Deletions cut 2 bases from V and 1 base from J, with 8 bases between. The CDR3 is 15 amino acids. This chain's CDR3 is CASSLRTVNTGELFF. The CDR3 nucleotides are TGTGCCAGCAGCTTAAGGACTGTGAACACCGGGGAGCTGTTTTTT.

The chain couples TRBV15 to TRBJ2-2, with D tentatively TRBD1 (5 bases). Trimming cost V 0 bases and J 5 bases, with 13 bases left between them. CDR1 LNHNV and CDR2 YYDKDF come from the germline V gene (reference sequence). The CDR3 totals 16 residues. DNA of the CDR3: TGTGCCACCAGCAGAGACCCTAGGGGTGAGACCGGGGAGCTGTTTTTT. Protein product: CATSRDPRGETGELFF.

This clone was found a few times. The chain combines TRBV6-5 with TRBJ1-6, with a possible D match to TRBD1 (6 bases). The CDR3 runs to 15 residues. The V end lost 6 bases, the J end lost 4 bases, and 13 bases lay between the germline ends. The germline V gene has CDR1 MNHEY and CDR2 SVGAGI. For the CDR3, the DNA is TGTGCCAGCAGAAGCAGGACAGTATATAATTCACCCCTCCACTTT. Translation: CASRSRTVYNSPLHF.

The J gene is TRBJ2-1, the V gene TRBV9, with D maybe TRBD1 (5 bases). The CDR3 has 15 residues. Between the trimmed V and J ends, which lost 1 base and 5 bases, there was a span of 13 bases. Germline V gene lookup returns CDR1 SGDLS and CDR2 YYNGEE. The CDR3 DNA reads as TGTGCCAGCAGCGTACAGGGCCGGCCTGACAATGAGCAGTTCTTC. It encodes CASSVQGRPDNEQFF. The variable domain in full, with the rest retrieved from reference TRBV9 and TRBJ2-1, is DSGVTQTPKHLITATGQRVTLRCSPRSGDLSVYWYQQSLDQGLQFLIQYYNGEERAKGNILERFSAQQFPDLHSELNLSSLELGDSALYFCASSVQGRPDNEQFFGPGTRLTVL.

The chain combines TRBV19 with TRBJ1-1, with D maybe TRBD1 (6 bases). There are 14 residues in the CDR3. V was shortened by 5 bases and J by 1 base, with 11 bases between the two germline ends. Germline-derived CDR1 and CDR2 are LNHDA and SQIVND (reference sequence). The DNA for the CDR3 is TGTGCCAGTAGTGAACAGACAGGGAACACTGAAGCTTTCTTT. Translating gives CASSEQTGNTEAFF.

This clone showed up just a few times. The chain has TRBV9 and TRBJ1-6; TRBD1 agrees at 9 bases. The V gene end was trimmed by 2 bases and the J gene end by 5 bases; junction bases not matched to a gene: 11. The CDR3 loop spans 18 amino acids. From germline, CDR1 is SGDLS and CDR2 YYNGEE. The CDR3 bases are TGTGCCAGCAGCGTTGGGACAGGGAGTACGTTTGATAATTCACCCCTCCACTTT. This gives the protein CASSVGTGSTFDNSPLHF.

This chain joins TRBV6-6 and TRBJ2-2; 7 nucleotides align to TRBD1. V lost 4 bases to trimming and J lost 1 base; unmatched junction nucleotides: 6. The germline gives CDR1 MNHNY, CDR2 SVGAGI (reference sequence). This CDR3 region has 16 residues. Here the CDR3 reads CASSSPRGRNTGELFF. The CDR3 DNA is TGTGCCAGCAGTTCTCCTAGGGGGCGGAACACCGGGGAGCTGTTTTTT.